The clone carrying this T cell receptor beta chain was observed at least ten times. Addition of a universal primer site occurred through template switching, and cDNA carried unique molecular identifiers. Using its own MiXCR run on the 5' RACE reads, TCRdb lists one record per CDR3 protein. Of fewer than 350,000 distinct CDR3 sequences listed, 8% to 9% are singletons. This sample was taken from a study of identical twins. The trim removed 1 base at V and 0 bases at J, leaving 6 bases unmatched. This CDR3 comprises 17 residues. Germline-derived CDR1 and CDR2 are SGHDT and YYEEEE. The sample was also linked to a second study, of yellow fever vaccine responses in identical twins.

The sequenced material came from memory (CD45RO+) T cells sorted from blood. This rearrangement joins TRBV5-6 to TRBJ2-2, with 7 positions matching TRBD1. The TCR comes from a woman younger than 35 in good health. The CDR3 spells CASSLRSTGTNTGELFF. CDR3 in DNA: TGTGCCAGCAGCTTGAGATCGACAGGGACGAACACCGGGGAGCTGTTTTTT.